The rows below give T cell receptor beta chains drawn from one sample of a study of cytomegalovirus exposure and HLA in healthy donors. Sequenced by immunoSEQ multiplex PCR; TCRdb stores in-frame clones only, minus some. The sample lists 150,000 to 200,000 clones, about 79% occurring once. Sequencing was performed on PBMCs. The receptors stem from a woman between 45 and 60 years old in good health and CMV-seropositive. Each CDR3 is given with its conserved first and last residue. A D gene is named only where the DNA matches it firmly. Clone size is not always given. Where it is, it says once, few, many or a class for expanded clones.

TRBJ1-5	.	TRBV5-1	.	CASSLAGQPNQPQHF	TGCGCCAGCAGCTTGGCCGGACAGCCAAATCAGCCCCAGCATTTT
TRBJ1-5	TRBD1	TRBV18	.	CASSPGQGNSNQPQHF	TGTGCCAGCTCACCAGGACAGGGTAATAGCAATCAGCCCCAGCATTTT
TRBJ1-1	.	TRBV7-9	.	CASSRNADTEAFF	TGTGCCAGCAGCCGTAACGCGGACACTGAAGCTTTCTTT
TRBJ1-2	.	TRBV27	.	CASSPGGWGYTF	TGTGCCAGCAGCCCGGGGGGTTGGGGCTACACCTTC
TRBJ2-7	TRBD1	TRBV13	.	CASSQGQGYDEQYF	TGTGCCAGCAGCCAGGGACAGGGGTACGACGAGCAGTACTTC
TRBJ1-6	.	TRBV27	.	CASSLRGSAFEEPYNSPLHF	TGTGCCAGCAGTTTAAGGGGGAGCGCGTTCGAAGAGCCCTATAATTCACCCCTCCACTTT
TRBJ1-1	TRBD1	TRBV6-5	.	CASSYGQATEAFF	TGTGCCAGCAGTTATGGACAGGCGACTGAAGCTTTCTTT
TRBJ1-5	.	TRBV6-5	.	CAVEGGNQPQHF	TGTGCCGTAGAGGGGGGCAATCAGCCCCAGCATTTT
TRBJ2-3	.	TRBV6-5	.	CASTIGDTQYF	TGTGCCAGTACAATTGGAGATACGCAGTATTTT
TRBJ2-2	.	TRBV19	.	CASSKGAGRPNTGELFF	TGTGCCAGTAGTAAAGGGGCAGGGAGGCCGAACACCGGGGAGCTGTTTTTT
TRBJ1-2	TRBD1	TRBV29-1	.	CSVDLTTGTASSNYGYTF	TGCAGCGTTGACCTGACAACCGGGACAGCGTCATCTAACTATGGCTACACCTTC
TRBJ1-1	.	TRBV6-4	.	CASSPDSGVGTEAFF	TGTGCCAGCAGCCCTGATTCAGGGGTTGGCACTGAAGCTTTCTTT
TRBJ1-1	.	TRBV28	.	CASFSGELNTEAFF	TGTGCCAGCTTTTCAGGGGAATTGAACACTGAAGCTTTCTTT
TRBJ2-7	.	TRBV9	few	CASSPGETLYEQYF	TGTGCCAGCAGCCCCGGGGAAACCTTGTACGAGCAGTACTTC
TRBJ2-7	.	TRBV2	few	CASSYPVPEQYF	TGTGCCAGCAGCTACCCGGTCCCCGAGCAGTACTTC